This T cell receptor (beta chain) was sequenced during a study of blood T cell repertoires in COVID-19. Whole-study context: Donors in the United States, Italy and Spain gave samples during acute or convalescent COVID-19. Nucleic acid was either cDNA or gDNA, and it came from T cells, B-cell-depleted T cells, or PBMCs.

In the original analysis: Estimates of nucleated cell counts were drawn from the amplification of reference gene primers. The protocol was immunoSEQ multiplex PCR, while the TCRdb copy is restricted to in-frame clones and leaves out a portion. The V and J calls and clone size come from that table; D and trimming were worked out from the DNA. The sample holds about 220,000 clones; around 80% are singletons and the top ten take roughly 4.6%. This CDR3 contains 14 residues. The V gene's germline CDR1 is SGHKS and CDR2 YYEKEE (reference sequence). About this clone itself: One junction end does not reproduce the germline sequence, and a read error may be involved.

This clonotype was obtained from a woman aged 55-75 years who had recovered from COVID-19. Material for sequencing was peripheral blood. The V and J genes are TRBV5-5 and TRBJ2-7, with 11 bases fitting TRBD2. CDR3 amino acids: CASRDASGGPEQYF. CDR3 DNA sequence: TGTGCGAGCAGGGACGCTAGCGGGGGGCCCGAGCAGTACTTC.